This is a list of T cell receptor beta chains from one sample in a study of regulatory T cells in long-lasting Graves disease. From the multiplex PCR reads, TCRdb called clonotypes with MiXCR, one entry per CDR3 protein. Among about 370,000 distinct CDR3 sequences listed, roughly a sixth were seen once. This specimen was peripheral blood mononuclear cells (PBMCs), taken at new diagnosis, from a patient treated with antithyroid drugs. The receptor source for this set is a female donor with Graves disease. Each CDR3 is given with its conserved first and last residue. D genes are given only for firm matches. Expanded clones are given a class, and other clones once, few, many or no size at all.

clone size: many; V gene: TRBV12-3/TRBV12-4; D gene: .; J gene: TRBJ2-1; CDR3 protein: CASSLDGEVRYNEQFF; CDR3 DNA: TGTGCCAGCAGTTTAGACGGGGAGGTACGGTACAATGAGCAGTTCTTC
clone size: many; V gene: TRBV4-1; D gene: .; J gene: TRBJ2-3; CDR3 protein: CASSQVAGASTDTQYF; CDR3 DNA: TGCGCCAGCAGCCAAGTGGCGGGCGCGAGCACAGATACGCAGTATTTT
clone size: few; V gene: TRBV5-1; D gene: TRBD1; J gene: TRBJ2-5; CDR3 protein: CASSPTGSAPQETQYF; CDR3 DNA: TGCGCCAGCAGCCCGACAGGGTCGGCTCCACAAGAGACCCAGTACTTC
clone size: many; V gene: TRBV28; D gene: .; J gene: TRBJ2-1; CDR3 protein: CASTQNSYEQFF; CDR3 DNA: TGTGCCAGCACCCAAAATAGTTATGAGCAGTTCTTC
clone size: .; V gene: TRBV25-1; D gene: TRBD2; J gene: TRBJ2-5; CDR3 protein: CASSDLGTSGGETQYF; CDR3 DNA: TGTGCCAGCAGTGATTTGGGGACTAGCGGGGGCGAGACCCAGTACTTC
clone size: .; V gene: TRBV12-3/TRBV12-4; D gene: .; J gene: TRBJ2-4; CDR3 protein: CASGQAKNIQYF; CDR3 DNA: TGTGCCAGCGGGCAAGCCAAAAACATTCAGTACTTC
clone size: many; V gene: TRBV28; D gene: TRBD1; J gene: TRBJ2-7; CDR3 protein: CASSFQRGQGHEQYF; CDR3 DNA: TGTGCCAGCAGTTTTCAGAGGGGACAGGGCCACGAGCAGTACTTC
clone size: many; V gene: TRBV9; D gene: TRBD1; J gene: TRBJ2-5; CDR3 protein: CASSVGTGEAQYF; CDR3 DNA: TGTGCCAGCAGCGTAGGGACAGGGGAAGCCCAGTACTTC
clone size: many; V gene: TRBV7-2; D gene: .; J gene: TRBJ2-3; CDR3 protein: CASSPPGLGDTQYF; CDR3 DNA: TGTGCCAGCAGCCCCCCAGGGTTAGGAGATACGCAGTATTTT
clone size: many; V gene: TRBV5-1; D gene: .; J gene: TRBJ1-4; CDR3 protein: CASSLGSFIGTNNEKLFF; CDR3 DNA: TGCGCCAGCAGCTTGGGTTCATTCATCGGGACCAATAATGAAAAACTGTTTTTT
clone size: .; V gene: TRBV2; D gene: .; J gene: TRBJ1-5; CDR3 protein: CASGKLTGGSNQPQHF; CDR3 DNA: TGTGCCAGCGGTAAATTAACGGGGGGAAGCAATCAGCCCCAGCATTTT
clone size: .; V gene: TRBV24-1; D gene: .; J gene: TRBJ1-5; CDR3 protein: CATSFRQINQPQHF; CDR3 DNA: TGTGCCACCAGTTTTCGGCAGATCAATCAGCCCCAGCATTTT
clone size: .; V gene: TRBV20-1; D gene: .; J gene: TRBJ1-2; CDR3 protein: CSLETNYGYTF; CDR3 DNA: TGCAGCCTGGAAACTAACTATGGCTACACCTTC
clone size: many; V gene: TRBV20-1; D gene: .; J gene: TRBJ1-4; CDR3 protein: CSAGFGGYTNEKLFF; CDR3 DNA: TGCAGTGCTGGGTTCGGTGGGTACACTAATGAAAAACTGTTTTTT
clone size: .; V gene: TRBV4-3; D gene: .; J gene: TRBJ2-3; CDR3 protein: CASSLQRIEDTQYF; CDR3 DNA: TGCGCCAGCAGCCTGCAAAGGATAGAAGATACGCAGTATTTT
clone size: many; V gene: TRBV2; D gene: .; J gene: TRBJ2-5; CDR3 protein: CASSERIETQYF; CDR3 DNA: TGTGCCAGCAGTGAACGGATAGAGACCCAGTACTTC
clone size: many; V gene: TRBV5-6; D gene: .; J gene: TRBJ1-3; CDR3 protein: CASSFPSTRVSSGNTIYF; CDR3 DNA: TGTGCCAGCAGCTTTCCAAGTACGAGAGTGAGCTCTGGAAACACCATATATTTT
clone size: few; V gene: TRBV28; D gene: .; J gene: TRBJ1-3; CDR3 protein: CASSRVPGNTIYF; CDR3 DNA: TGTGCCAGTAGTCGAGTACCTGGAAACACCATATATTTT
clone size: many; V gene: TRBV5-1; D gene: .; J gene: TRBJ2-7; CDR3 protein: CARRHGRSYEQYF; CDR3 DNA: TGCGCCAGGAGACACGGGCGCTCCTACGAGCAGTACTTC
clone size: many; V gene: TRBV7-9; D gene: TRBD1; J gene: TRBJ2-1; CDR3 protein: CASNNRDRGPNEQFF; CDR3 DNA: TGTGCCAGCAATAACAGGGACAGGGGGCCTAATGAGCAGTTCTTC
clone size: many; V gene: TRBV15; D gene: TRBD2; J gene: TRBJ2-1; CDR3 protein: CATSRDGVGIAGGYNEQFF; CDR3 DNA: TGTGCCACCAGCAGAGATGGGGTCGGGATAGCGGGAGGATACAATGAGCAGTTCTTC
clone size: many; V gene: TRBV7-2; D gene: TRBD1; J gene: TRBJ1-6; CDR3 protein: CASSPRDSNSPLHF; CDR3 DNA: TGTGCCAGCAGCCCTCGGGACAGCAATTCACCCCTCCACTTT
clone size: many; V gene: TRBV20-1; D gene: TRBD2; J gene: TRBJ2-5; CDR3 protein: CSLAGAQQETQYF; CDR3 DNA: TGCAGCTTAGCGGGGGCCCAACAAGAGACCCAGTACTTC
clone size: many; V gene: TRBV15; D gene: .; J gene: TRBJ1-1; CDR3 protein: CATSRAAGYAFF; CDR3 DNA: TGTGCCACCAGCAGAGCGGCAGGGTATGCTTTCTTT
clone size: .; V gene: TRBV4-1; D gene: TRBD1; J gene: TRBJ1-2; CDR3 protein: CASGQVVNYGYTF; CDR3 DNA: TGCGCCAGTGGACAGGTCGTAAACTATGGCTACACCTTC
clone size: .; V gene: TRBV7-6; D gene: .; J gene: TRBJ1-2; CDR3 protein: CASSLAGGGGYGYTF; CDR3 DNA: TGTGCCAGCAGCCTTGCGGGGGGGGGAGGCTATGGCTACACCTTC
clone size: many; V gene: TRBV30; D gene: .; J gene: TRBJ1-1; CDR3 protein: CAWRGANTEAFF; CDR3 DNA: TGTGCCTGGAGAGGAGCGAACACTGAAGCTTTCTTT
clone size: many; V gene: TRBV11-2; D gene: .; J gene: TRBJ1-1; CDR3 protein: CASRMDSNTEAFF; CDR3 DNA: TGTGCCAGCAGGATGGACAGTAACACTGAAGCTTTCTTT
clone size: many; V gene: TRBV20-1; D gene: .; J gene: TRBJ1-2; CDR3 protein: CSARSVSNYGYTF; CDR3 DNA: TGCAGTGCTAGATCAGTCTCTAACTATGGCTACACCTTC
clone size: many; V gene: TRBV12-3/TRBV12-4; D gene: TRBD1; J gene: TRBJ1-5; CDR3 protein: CASSSTGGFQPQHF; CDR3 DNA: TGTGCCAGCAGTTCGACAGGGGGTTTTCAGCCCCAGCATTTT
clone size: many; V gene: TRBV7-9; D gene: .; J gene: TRBJ1-2; CDR3 protein: CASSPGRGDYGYTF; CDR3 DNA: TGTGCCAGCAGCCCCGGACGGGGCGACTATGGCTACACCTTC
clone size: many; V gene: TRBV6-1; D gene: TRBD2; J gene: TRBJ2-3; CDR3 protein: CASSERGGRRDTQYF; CDR3 DNA: TGTGCCAGCAGTGAGCGGGGGGGCCGGAGAGATACGCAGTATTTT
clone size: many; V gene: TRBV12-3/TRBV12-4; D gene: .; J gene: TRBJ2-3; CDR3 protein: CASSFRRPIETDTQYF; CDR3 DNA: TGTGCCAGCAGTTTTAGGCGCCCGATTGAAACAGATACGCAGTATTTT
clone size: few; V gene: TRBV6-2/TRBV6-3; D gene: .; J gene: TRBJ2-1; CDR3 protein: CASSPQGLNEQFF; CDR3 DNA: TGTGCCAGCAGCCCCCAGGGTCTGAATGAGCAGTTCTTC
clone size: many; V gene: TRBV3-1; D gene: TRBD1; J gene: TRBJ1-2; CDR3 protein: CASSPFRTGMAGYTF; CDR3 DNA: TGTGCCAGCAGCCCTTTCCGGACAGGGATGGCTGGCTACACCTTC
clone size: few; V gene: TRBV9; D gene: TRBD2; J gene: TRBJ2-1; CDR3 protein: CASSPRTSASNEQFF; CDR3 DNA: TGTGCCAGCAGCCCCCGCACTAGCGCCAGCAATGAGCAGTTCTTC
clone size: .; V gene: TRBV7-9; D gene: .; J gene: TRBJ2-7; CDR3 protein: CASSFRGQPYEQYF; CDR3 DNA: TGTGCCAGCAGCTTTCGCGGACAGCCCTACGAGCAGTACTTC
clone size: many; V gene: TRBV28; D gene: .; J gene: TRBJ2-5; CDR3 protein: CASSGPQQETQYF; CDR3 DNA: TGTGCCAGCAGTGGGCCGCAGCAAGAGACCCAGTACTTC
clone size: many; V gene: TRBV6-5; D gene: .; J gene: TRBJ2-3; CDR3 protein: CASSYSSGNLGTDTQYF; CDR3 DNA: TGTGCCAGCAGTTACTCGAGCGGTAATCTGGGCACAGATACGCAGTATTTT
clone size: .; V gene: TRBV6-1; D gene: TRBD1; J gene: TRBJ1-1; CDR3 protein: CASGRTQGRAFF; CDR3 DNA: TGTGCCAGCGGACGCACACAGGGGCGAGCTTTCTTT
clone size: many; V gene: TRBV7-6; D gene: TRBD1; J gene: TRBJ1-5; CDR3 protein: CASSLGQGKNQPQHF; CDR3 DNA: TGTGCCAGCAGTTTAGGACAGGGAAAAAATCAGCCCCAGCATTTT
clone size: few; V gene: TRBV6-5; D gene: .; J gene: TRBJ1-1; CDR3 protein: CASSYSAARALNTEAFF; CDR3 DNA: TGTGCCAGCAGTTACTCGGCGGCCAGGGCGCTGAACACTGAAGCTTTCTTT
clone size: .; V gene: TRBV3-1; D gene: .; J gene: TRBJ2-1; CDR3 protein: CASSQVYTGVPFF; CDR3 DNA: TGTGCCAGCAGCCAAGTTTACACCGGGGTGCCGTTCTTC
clone size: .; V gene: TRBV25-1; D gene: .; J gene: TRBJ1-1; CDR3 protein: CASSEWGSGAEAFF; CDR3 DNA: TGTGCCAGCAGTGAATGGGGCAGTGGGGCTGAAGCTTTCTTT
clone size: .; V gene: TRBV5-1; D gene: .; J gene: TRBJ1-2; CDR3 protein: CASSLAVKPYGYTF; CDR3 DNA: TGCGCCAGCAGCTTGGCGGTCAAGCCCTATGGCTACACCTTC
clone size: many; V gene: TRBV20-1; D gene: TRBD1; J gene: TRBJ2-1; CDR3 protein: CSATDRAYNEQFF; CDR3 DNA: TGCAGTGCTACTGACAGGGCTTACAATGAGCAGTTCTTC
clone size: many; V gene: TRBV27; D gene: TRBD1; J gene: TRBJ1-2; CDR3 protein: CASSSHDRGPHYGYTF; CDR3 DNA: TGTGCCAGCAGTTCACACGACAGGGGACCCCACTATGGCTACACCTTC
clone size: many; V gene: TRBV20-1; D gene: .; J gene: TRBJ2-5; CDR3 protein: CSAGASRGLPPETQYF; CDR3 DNA: TGCAGTGCTGGGGCCTCCCGGGGCCTCCCCCCAGAGACCCAGTACTTC
clone size: .; V gene: TRBV5-1; D gene: TRBD2; J gene: TRBJ2-5; CDR3 protein: CASSRPPWREDQETQYF; CDR3 DNA: TGCGCCAGCAGCCGACCCCCGTGGCGGGAGGACCAAGAGACCCAGTACTTC
clone size: .; V gene: TRBV6-1; D gene: TRBD2; J gene: TRBJ2-2; CDR3 protein: CASWRGGTGELFF; CDR3 DNA: TGTGCCAGCTGGCGGGGGGGAACCGGGGAGCTGTTTTTT
clone size: .; V gene: TRBV6-2/TRBV6-3; D gene: .; J gene: TRBJ2-1; CDR3 protein: CATGRGGGEVPSSYNEQFF; CDR3 DNA: TGTGCCACCGGTCGTGGTGGGGGCGAAGTACCTAGCTCCTACAATGAGCAGTTCTTC
clone size: many; V gene: TRBV5-1; D gene: TRBD1; J gene: TRBJ1-3; CDR3 protein: CASRPTPWTGHSGNTIYF; CDR3 DNA: TGCGCCAGCAGACCTACCCCATGGACAGGACACTCTGGAAACACCATATATTTT
clone size: .; V gene: TRBV27; D gene: .; J gene: TRBJ1-1; CDR3 protein: CASSLDRMNEAFF; CDR3 DNA: TGTGCCAGCAGTTTAGACAGAATGAATGAAGCTTTCTTT
clone size: .; V gene: TRBV5-1; D gene: .; J gene: TRBJ1-2; CDR3 protein: CASSSEGHGYTF; CDR3 DNA: TGCGCCAGCAGCTCGGAGGGCCATGGCTACACCTTC
clone size: .; V gene: TRBV7-9; D gene: .; J gene: TRBJ2-7; CDR3 protein: CASSPRGVAYEQYF; CDR3 DNA: TGTGCCAGCAGCCCTCGAGGGGTAGCCTACGAGCAGTACTTC
clone size: many; V gene: TRBV27; D gene: TRBD1; J gene: TRBJ1-1; CDR3 protein: CASSLYRGITEAFF; CDR3 DNA: TGTGCCAGCAGTTTATACAGGGGAATCACTGAAGCTTTCTTT
clone size: many; V gene: TRBV7-3; D gene: .; J gene: TRBJ2-1; CDR3 protein: CASSLGRNNEQFF; CDR3 DNA: TGTGCCAGCAGCTTAGGGAGAAACAATGAGCAGTTCTTC
clone size: many; V gene: TRBV11-2; D gene: .; J gene: TRBJ1-1; CDR3 protein: CASSLDRTTEAFF; CDR3 DNA: TGTGCCAGCAGCTTAGACAGGACCACTGAAGCTTTCTTT
clone size: many; V gene: TRBV12-3/TRBV12-4; D gene: .; J gene: TRBJ2-4; CDR3 protein: CASSFNRRAKNIQYF; CDR3 DNA: TGTGCCAGCAGTTTCAACAGGCGGGCCAAAAACATTCAGTACTTC
clone size: many; V gene: TRBV4-3; D gene: .; J gene: TRBJ1-6; CDR3 protein: CASSQDQGSGNSPLHF; CDR3 DNA: TGCGCCAGCAGCCAAGATCAGGGATCGGGGAATTCACCCCTCCACTTT